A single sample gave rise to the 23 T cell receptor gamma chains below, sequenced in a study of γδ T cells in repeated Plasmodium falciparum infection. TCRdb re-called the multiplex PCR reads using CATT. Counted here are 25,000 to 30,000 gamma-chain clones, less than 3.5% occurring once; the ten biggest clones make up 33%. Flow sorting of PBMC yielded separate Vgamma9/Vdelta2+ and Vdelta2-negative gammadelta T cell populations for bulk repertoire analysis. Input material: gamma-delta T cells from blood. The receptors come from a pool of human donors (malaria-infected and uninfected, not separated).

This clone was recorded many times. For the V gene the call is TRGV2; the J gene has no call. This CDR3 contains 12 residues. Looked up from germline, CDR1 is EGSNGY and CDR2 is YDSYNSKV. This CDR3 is CATWDGLSDGLF. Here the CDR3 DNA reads TGTGCCACCTGGGACGGGCTCTCAGATGGGCTCTTT.

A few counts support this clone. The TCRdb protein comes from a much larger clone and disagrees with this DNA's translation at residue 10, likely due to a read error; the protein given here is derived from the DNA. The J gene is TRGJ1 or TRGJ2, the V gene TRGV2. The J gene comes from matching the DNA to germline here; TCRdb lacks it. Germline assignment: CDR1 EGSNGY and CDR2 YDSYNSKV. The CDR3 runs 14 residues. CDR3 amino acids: CATWDGPNYDKKLF. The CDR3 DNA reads TGTGCCACCTGGGACGGTCCTAATTATGATAAGAAACTCTTT.

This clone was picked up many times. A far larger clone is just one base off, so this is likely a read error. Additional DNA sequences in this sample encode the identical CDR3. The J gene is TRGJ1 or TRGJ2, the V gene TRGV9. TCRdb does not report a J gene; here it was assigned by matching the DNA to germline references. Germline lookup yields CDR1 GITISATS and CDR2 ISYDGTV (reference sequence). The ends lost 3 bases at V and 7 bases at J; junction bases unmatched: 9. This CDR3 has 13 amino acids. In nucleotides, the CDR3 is TGTGCCTTGTGGGAGCCTGAAACCTATAAGAAACTCTTT. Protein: CALWEPETYKKLF.

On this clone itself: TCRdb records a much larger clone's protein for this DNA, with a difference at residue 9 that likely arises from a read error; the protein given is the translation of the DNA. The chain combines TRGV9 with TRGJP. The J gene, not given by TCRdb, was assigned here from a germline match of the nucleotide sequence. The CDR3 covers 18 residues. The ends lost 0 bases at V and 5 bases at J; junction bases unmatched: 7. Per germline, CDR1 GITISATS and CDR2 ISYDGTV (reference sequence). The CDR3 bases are TGTGCCTTGTGGGAGGTGCTGACGAAAGAGTTGGGCAAAAAAATCAAGGTATTT. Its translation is CALWEVLTKELGKKIKVF.

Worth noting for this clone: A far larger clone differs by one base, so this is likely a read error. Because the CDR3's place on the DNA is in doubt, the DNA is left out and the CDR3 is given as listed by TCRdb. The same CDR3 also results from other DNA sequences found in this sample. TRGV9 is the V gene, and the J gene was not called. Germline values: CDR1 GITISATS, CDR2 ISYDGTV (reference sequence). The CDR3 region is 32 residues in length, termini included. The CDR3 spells CALWEVQGAARNSLAVEQHLLSQVSIGRIQHF.

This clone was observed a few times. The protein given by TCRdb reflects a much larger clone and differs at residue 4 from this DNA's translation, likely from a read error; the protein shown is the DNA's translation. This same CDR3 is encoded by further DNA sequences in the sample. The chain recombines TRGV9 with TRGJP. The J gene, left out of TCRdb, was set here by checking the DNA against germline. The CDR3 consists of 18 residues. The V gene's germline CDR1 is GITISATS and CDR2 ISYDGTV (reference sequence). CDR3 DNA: TGTGCCTTGAGGGAGGTGACCCAATCGGAGTTGGGCAAAAAAATCAAGGTATTT. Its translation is CALREVTQSELGKKIKVF.

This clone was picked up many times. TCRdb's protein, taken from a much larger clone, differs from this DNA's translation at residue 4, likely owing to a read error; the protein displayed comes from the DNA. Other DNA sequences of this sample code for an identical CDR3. The CDR3 is CALRDRLQGNYKKLF. The CDR3 region has the DNA TGTGCCTTGCGGGACCGCCTGCAAGGGAATTATAAGAAACTCTTT. The V and J genes are TRGV9 and TRGJ1 or TRGJ2. CDR1 GITISATS and CDR2 ISYDGTV come from the germline V gene (reference sequence). The CDR3 has 15 residues.

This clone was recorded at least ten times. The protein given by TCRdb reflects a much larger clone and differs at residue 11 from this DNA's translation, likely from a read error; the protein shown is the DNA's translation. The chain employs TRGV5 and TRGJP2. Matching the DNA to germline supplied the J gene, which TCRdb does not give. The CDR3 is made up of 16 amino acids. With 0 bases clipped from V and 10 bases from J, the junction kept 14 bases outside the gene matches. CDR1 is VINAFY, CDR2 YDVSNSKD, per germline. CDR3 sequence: CATWDRLSRRTWIKTF. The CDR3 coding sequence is TGTGCCACCTGGGACAGGCTTAGTCGTAGGACTTGGATCAAGACGTTT.

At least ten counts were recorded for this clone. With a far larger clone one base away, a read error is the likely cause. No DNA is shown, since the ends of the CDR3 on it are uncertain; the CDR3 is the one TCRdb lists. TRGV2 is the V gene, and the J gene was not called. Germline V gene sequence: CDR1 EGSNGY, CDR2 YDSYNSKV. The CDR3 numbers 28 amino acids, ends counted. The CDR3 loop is CATWDDRNSLAVEQHLLSQVSIGRIQHF.

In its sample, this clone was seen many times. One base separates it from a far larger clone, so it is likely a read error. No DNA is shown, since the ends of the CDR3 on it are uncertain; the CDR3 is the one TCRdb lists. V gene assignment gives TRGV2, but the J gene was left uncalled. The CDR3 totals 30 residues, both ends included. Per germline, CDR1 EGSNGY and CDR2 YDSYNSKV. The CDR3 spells CATWDGAIRNSLAVEQHLLSQVSIGRIQHF.

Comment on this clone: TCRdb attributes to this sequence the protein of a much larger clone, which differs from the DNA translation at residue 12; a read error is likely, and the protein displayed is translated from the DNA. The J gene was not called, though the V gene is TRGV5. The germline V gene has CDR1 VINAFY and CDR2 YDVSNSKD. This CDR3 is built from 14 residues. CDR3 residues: CATWDRRRYYKELF. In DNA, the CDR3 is TGTGCCACCTGGGACAGGCGGCGGTATTATAAGGAACTCTTT.

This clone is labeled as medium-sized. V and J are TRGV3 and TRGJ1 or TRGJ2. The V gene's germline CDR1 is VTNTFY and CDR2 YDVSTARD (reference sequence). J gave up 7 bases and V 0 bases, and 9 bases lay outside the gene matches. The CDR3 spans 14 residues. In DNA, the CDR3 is TGTGCCACCTGGGACAGGCTAAGCTGGTATAAGAAACTCTTT. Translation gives CATWDRLSWYKKLF.

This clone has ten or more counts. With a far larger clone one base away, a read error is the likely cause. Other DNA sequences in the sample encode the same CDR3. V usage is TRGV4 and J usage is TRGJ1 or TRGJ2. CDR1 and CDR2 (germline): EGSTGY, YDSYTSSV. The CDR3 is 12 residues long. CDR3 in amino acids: CATWDVGYKKLF. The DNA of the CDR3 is TGTGCTACCTGGGATGTAGGTTATAAGAAACTCTTT.

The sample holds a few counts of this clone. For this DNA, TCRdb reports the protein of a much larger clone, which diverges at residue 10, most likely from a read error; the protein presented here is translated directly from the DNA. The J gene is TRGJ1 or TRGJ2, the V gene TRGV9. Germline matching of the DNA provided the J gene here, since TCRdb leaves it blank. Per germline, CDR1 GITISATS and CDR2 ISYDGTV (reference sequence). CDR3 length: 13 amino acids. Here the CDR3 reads CALWERFYYEKLF. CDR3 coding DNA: TGTGCCTTGTGGGAGCGCTTTTATTATGAGAAACTCTTT.

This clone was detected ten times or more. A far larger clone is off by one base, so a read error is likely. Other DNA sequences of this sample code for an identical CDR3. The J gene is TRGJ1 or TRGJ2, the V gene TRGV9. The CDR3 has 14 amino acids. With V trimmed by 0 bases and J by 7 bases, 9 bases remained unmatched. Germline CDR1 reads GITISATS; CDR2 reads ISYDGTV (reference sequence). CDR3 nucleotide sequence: TGTGCCTTGTGGGAGGTGCTACCGAACTATAAGAAACTCTTT. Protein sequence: CALWEVLPNYKKLF.

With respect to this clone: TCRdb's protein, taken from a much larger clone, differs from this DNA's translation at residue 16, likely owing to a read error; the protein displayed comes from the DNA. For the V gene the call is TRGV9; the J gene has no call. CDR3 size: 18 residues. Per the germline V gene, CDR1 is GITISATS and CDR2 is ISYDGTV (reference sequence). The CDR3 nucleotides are TGTGCCTTGTGGGAGGTGCTACGGCGAGAGTTGGGCAAAAAAATCAGGGTATTT. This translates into CALWEVLRRELGKKIRVF.

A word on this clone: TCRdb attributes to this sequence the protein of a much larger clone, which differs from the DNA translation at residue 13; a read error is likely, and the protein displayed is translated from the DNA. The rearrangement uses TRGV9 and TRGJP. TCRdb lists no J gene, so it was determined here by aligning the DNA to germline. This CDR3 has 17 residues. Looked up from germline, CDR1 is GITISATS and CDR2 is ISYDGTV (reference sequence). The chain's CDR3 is CALWEIPGWLGKEIKVF. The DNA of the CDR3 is TGTGCCTTGTGGGAGATCCCTGGTTGGTTGGGCAAAGAAATCAAGGTATTT.

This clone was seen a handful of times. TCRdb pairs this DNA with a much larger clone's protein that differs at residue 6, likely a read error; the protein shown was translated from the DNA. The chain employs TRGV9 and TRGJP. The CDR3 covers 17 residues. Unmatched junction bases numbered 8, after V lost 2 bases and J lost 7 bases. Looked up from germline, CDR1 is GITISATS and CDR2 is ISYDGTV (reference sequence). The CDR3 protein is CALWEARSELGKKIKVF. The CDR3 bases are TGTGCCTTGTGGGAGGCCCGAAGTGAGTTGGGCAAAAAAATCAAGGTATTT.

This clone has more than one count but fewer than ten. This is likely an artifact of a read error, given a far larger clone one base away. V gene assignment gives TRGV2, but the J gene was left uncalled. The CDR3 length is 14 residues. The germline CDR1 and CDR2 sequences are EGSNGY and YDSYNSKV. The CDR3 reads CATWDAMNYYKKLF. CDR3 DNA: TGTGCCACCTGGGACGCAATGAATTATTATAAGAAGCTCTTT.

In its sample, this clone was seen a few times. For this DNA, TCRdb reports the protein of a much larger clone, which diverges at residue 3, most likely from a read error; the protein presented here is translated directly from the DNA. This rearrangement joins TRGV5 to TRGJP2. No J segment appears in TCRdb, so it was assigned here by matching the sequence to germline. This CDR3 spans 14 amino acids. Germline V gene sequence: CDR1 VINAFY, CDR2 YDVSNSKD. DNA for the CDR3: TGTGCCGCCTGGGACCGGAGTAGTGATTGGATCAAGACGTTT. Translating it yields CAAWDRSSDWIKTF.

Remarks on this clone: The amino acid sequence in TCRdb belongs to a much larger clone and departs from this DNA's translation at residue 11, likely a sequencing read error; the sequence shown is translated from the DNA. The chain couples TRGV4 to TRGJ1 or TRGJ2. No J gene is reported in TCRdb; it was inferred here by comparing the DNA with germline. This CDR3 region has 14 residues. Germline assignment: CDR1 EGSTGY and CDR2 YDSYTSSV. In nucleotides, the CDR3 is TGTGCCACCTGGGATTTGGGGAATTATTATAGGAAACTCTTT. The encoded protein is CATWDLGNYYRKLF.

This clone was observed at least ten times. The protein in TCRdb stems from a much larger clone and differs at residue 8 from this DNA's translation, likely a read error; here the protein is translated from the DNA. This CDR3 is CATWGDYRKLF. For the CDR3, the DNA is TGTGCCACCTGGGGAGATTATAGGAAACTCTTT. The chain has TRGV3 and TRGJ1 or TRGJ2. The germline V gene has CDR1 VTNTFY and CDR2 YDVSTARD (reference sequence). This CDR3 contains 11 residues.

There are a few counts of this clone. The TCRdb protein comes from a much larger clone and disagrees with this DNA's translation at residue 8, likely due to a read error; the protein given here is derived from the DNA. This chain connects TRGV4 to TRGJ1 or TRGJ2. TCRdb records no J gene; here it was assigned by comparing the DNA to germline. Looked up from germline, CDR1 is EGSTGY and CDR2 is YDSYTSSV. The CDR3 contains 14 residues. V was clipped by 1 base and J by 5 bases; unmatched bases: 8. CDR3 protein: CATWDGRCDYKKLF. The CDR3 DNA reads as TGTGCCACCTGGGATGGCCGTTGCGATTATAAGAAACTCTTT.